This T cell receptor (beta chain) was profiled in a study of blood T cell repertoires in COVID-19. Assay used: immunoSEQ multiplex PCR; TCRdb lists only in-frame clones, some missing. The data show roughly 140,000 clones, just under 85% seen once. This CDR3 region has 14 residues. CDR1 WNHNN and CDR2 SYGVQD come from the germline V gene (reference sequence). V shed 6 bases, J shed 2 bases, and the junction held 6 bases outside the gene matches. The study counted Cohort 3 donors as recovered given two negative PCRs, clearance, or symptom resolution. The chain joins TRBV10-1 to TRBJ1-2, with 7 bases aligning to TRBD1. The TCR sequence derives from a woman between 35 and 50 years old who had recovered from COVID-19. Input material: PBMCs or T cells enriched from blood (not recorded which). This CDR3 reads CASSPSGQNYGYTF. In nucleotides, the CDR3 is TGCGCCAGCAGCCCCTCGGGACAGAACTATGGCTACACCTTC.